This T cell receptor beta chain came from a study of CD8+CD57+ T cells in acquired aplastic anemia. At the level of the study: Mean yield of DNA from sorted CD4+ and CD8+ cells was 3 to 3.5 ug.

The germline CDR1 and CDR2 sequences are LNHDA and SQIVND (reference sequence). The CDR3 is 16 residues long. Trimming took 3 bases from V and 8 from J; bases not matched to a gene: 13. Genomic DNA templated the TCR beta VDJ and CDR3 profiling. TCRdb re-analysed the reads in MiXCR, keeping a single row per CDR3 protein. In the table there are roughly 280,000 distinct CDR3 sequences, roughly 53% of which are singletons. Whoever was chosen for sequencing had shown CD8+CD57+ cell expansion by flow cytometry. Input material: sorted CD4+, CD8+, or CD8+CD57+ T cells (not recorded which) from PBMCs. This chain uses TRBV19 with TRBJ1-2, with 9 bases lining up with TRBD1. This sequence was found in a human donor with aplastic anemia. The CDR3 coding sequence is TGTGCCAGTAGTATTGACCAGGCCGGGACAGGGAACGGCTACACCTTC. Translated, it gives CASSIDQAGTGNGYTF.